The 29 T cell receptor beta chains below all came from one sample that was sequenced in a study of blood T cells in healthy people across ages. The second PCR ran roughly 7 to 12 cycles with a sample-barcoded 5' primer and J-beta primers. MiXCR was run by TCRdb on the 5' RACE reads, yielding one entry per CDR3 protein. The table lists around 1,600,000 distinct CDR3 sequences, about 45% of them singletons. Input material: blood. The receptor source for this set is a woman under 30 in good health.

V is TRBV29-1 and J is TRBJ2-5, with 8 bases fitting TRBD1. Germline CDR1 and CDR2: SQVTM and ANQGSEA. With 6 bases clipped from V and 4 bases from J, the junction kept 7 bases outside the gene matches. There are 13 residues in the CDR3. The CDR3 region has the DNA TGCAGCGTGGGGACAGGACTCTCAGAGACCCAGTACTTC. It yields the protein CSVGTGLSETQYF.

This clonotype was detected a few times. The V and J genes are TRBV5-1 and TRBJ2-3; 12 nucleotides agree with TRBD2. The CDR3 consists of 18 residues. V dropped 2 bases and J dropped 4; count of bases not matched to a gene: 11. CDR1 and CDR2 from the germline V gene are SGHRS and YFSETQ. CDR3 in DNA: TGCGCCAGCAGCTTTAGGTCTAGCGGGAGGGCCGTAGCAGATACGCAGTATTTT. Its translation is CASSFRSSGRAVADTQYF.

This clonotype has a handful of counts. The chain combines TRBV6-5 with TRBJ2-5, with TRBD1 identical over 7 bases. The CDR3 runs to 16 residues. The V and J ends lost 6 bases and 0 bases, in that order; junction bases with no gene match: 10. In germline, CDR1 is MNHEY, CDR2 SVGAGI. DNA of the CDR3: TGTGCCAGCAGGACCCGCAGGGGGAAGTACCAAGAGACCCAGTACTTC. It translates to CASRTRRGKYQETQYF.

In its sample, this clonotype was seen a few times. V is TRBV3-1 and J is TRBJ2-5; 10 nucleotides align to TRBD2. Germline V gene lookup returns CDR1 LGHDT and CDR2 YNNKEL (reference sequence). CDR3 length: 16 residues. V lost 1 base and J lost 1; bases outside the gene matches: 3. The CDR3 reads CASSQVGLAIQETQYF. The CDR3 bases are TGTGCCAGCAGCCAAGTGGGACTAGCGATCCAAGAGACCCAGTACTTC.

This clonotype was seen a handful of times. The chain carries TRBV4-1 and TRBJ1-2; D remains unclear. Trimming took 0 bases from V and 5 from J, leaving 7 bases between them. The germline V gene encodes CDR1 MGHRA and CDR2 YSYEKL. CDR3 length: 13 amino acids. CDR3 loop: CASSQDHSYGYTF. DNA for the CDR3: TGCGCCAGCAGCCAAGATCACTCATATGGCTACACCTTC.

This chain uses TRBV4-3 with TRBJ1-2; D gene uncertain. Per the germline V gene, CDR1 is LGHNA and CDR2 is YSLEER. V lost 4 bases and J lost 6, with 15 bases in between. This CDR3 comprises 14 residues. CDR3 sequence: CASSPVYQVHGYTF. As DNA, the CDR3 is TGCGCCAGCAGCCCCGTATATCAGGTTCATGGCTACACCTTC.

To note about this clonotype: One end of the junction varies from germline; a read error may be responsible. CDR3 region: CSGRILIEATEVFF. The CDR3 DNA reads as TGCAGTGGGAGAATTTTAATCGAGGCCACTGAAGTTTTCTTT. The chain links TRBV20-1 to TRBJ1-1; D remains ambiguous. Germline-derived CDR1 and CDR2 are DFQATT and SNEGSKA (reference sequence). The CDR3 contains 14 residues.

A word on this clonotype: This sequence may be a read error, since a much larger clone differs from it by one base. V and J are TRBV29-1 and TRBJ2-5; tentative D call: TRBD1 (5 bases). CDR3 size: 13 residues. The germline V gene has CDR1 SQVTM and CDR2 ANQGSEA. The V end was cut by 4 bases, the J end by 11 bases, with 20 bases between. CDR3 protein: CSVGPGYANEQYF. The CDR3 bases are TGCAGCGTTGGACCAGGGTATGCCAATGAGCAGTACTTC.

The table lists this clonotype with a few counts. The CDR3 sequence: CAWRPGALNYGYTF. CDR3 sequence (DNA): TGTGCCTGGAGGCCAGGGGCCCTTAACTATGGCTACACCTTC. This rearrangement joins TRBV30 to TRBJ1-2, with D possibly matching TRBD1 (6 bases). The V gene lost 3 bases and the J gene lost 1 base, with 12 bases spanning the gap. The V gene's germline CDR1 is GTSNPN and CDR2 SVGIG (reference sequence). The CDR3 loop spans 14 amino acids. The full variable domain, its missing parts supplied by reference TRBV30 and TRBJ1-2, is SQTIHQWPATLVQPVGSPLSLECTVEGTSNPNLYWYRQAAGRGLQLLFYSVGIGQISSEVPQNLSASRPQDRQFILSSKKLLLSDSGFYLCAWRPGALNYGYTFGSGTRLTVV.

The chain combines TRBV12-3 or TRBV12-4 with TRBJ2-3, with 10 bases identical to TRBD2. CDR3 size: 17 residues. V shed 2 bases and J 7 bases; nucleotides not matched to a gene: 12. CDR3 nucleotides: TGTGCCAGCAGTTTAACGGGGATAGCGGGGGGCGTATATACGCAGTATTTT. Its protein is CASSLTGIAGGVYTQYF.

This clonotype was seen a handful of times. The CDR3 sequence: CASSYGLAGSTQYF. CDR3 nucleotides: TGTGCCAGCAGTTATGGACTAGCGGGAAGTACGCAGTATTTT. The J gene is TRBJ2-3, the V gene TRBV6-5, with TRBD2 matching over 12 bases. The J segment lost 8 bases and the V segment lost 3 bases, leaving 3 bases of the junction unmatched. The CDR3 length is 14 residues. Germline lookup yields CDR1 MNHEY and CDR2 SVGAGI.

This clonotype occurred a few times. The J gene is TRBJ2-3, the V gene TRBV12-3 or TRBV12-4, with 7 bases fitting TRBD2. This CDR3 region has 17 residues. Trimming at V came to 3 bases and at J to 3 bases, leaving 12 bases not matched to a gene. Here the CDR3 reads CASSFASGVFGTDTQYF. The CDR3 coding sequence is TGTGCCAGCAGTTTTGCTAGCGGAGTCTTTGGGACAGATACGCAGTATTTT.

This clonotype has a handful of counts. V usage is TRBV5-1 and J usage is TRBJ1-5; D is ambiguous. Trimming removed 2 bases at V and 5 bases at J, with 8 bases between. The CDR3 spans 13 residues. The germline gives CDR1 SGHRS, CDR2 YFSETQ. CDR3 residues: CASSLYPDQPQHF. In DNA, the CDR3 is TGCGCCAGCAGCTTATATCCGGATCAGCCCCAGCATTTT.

This clonotype was picked up a small number of times. This chain connects TRBV20-1 to TRBJ2-1; 8 bases line up with TRBD2. The length of the CDR3 is 13 residues. Germline assignment: CDR1 DFQATT and CDR2 SNEGSKA (reference sequence). V shed 6 bases, J shed 5 bases, and the junction held 6 bases outside the gene matches. CDR3 region: CSAPTSADNEQFF. As DNA, the CDR3 is TGCAGTGCCCCGACTAGCGCCGACAATGAGCAGTTCTTC.

V is TRBV4-1 and J is TRBJ1-3; D remains unclear. V was clipped by 0 bases and J by 0 bases, with 6 bases between them. The CDR3 covers 15 residues. Per the germline V gene, CDR1 is MGHRA and CDR2 is YSYEKL. Here the CDR3 DNA reads TGCGCCAGCAGCCAAGAGCCAGGCTCTGGAAACACCATATATTTT. Protein sequence: CASSQEPGSGNTIYF.

This chain joins TRBV18 and TRBJ2-3; maybe TRBD2 (5 bases). This CDR3 comprises 14 residues. Looked up from germline, CDR1 is KGHSH and CDR2 is LQKENI. Trimming removed 3 bases from V and 2 bases from J, with 9 bases in between. In DNA, the CDR3 is TGTGCCAGCTCACCCGGGGAACCCACAGATACGCAGTATTTT. It codes for CASSPGEPTDTQYF.

This clonotype has just one count. One junction end disagrees with the germline gene, perhaps due to a read error. The chain has TRBV27 and TRBJ2-4; possible D gene TRBD2, 7 bases. Germline assignment: CDR1 MNHEY and CDR2 SMNVEV (reference sequence). The CDR3 length is 16 residues. The CDR3 reads CAGSVGGALAKNIQYF. CDR3 bases: TGTGCCGGCAGTGTGGGGGGGGCCCTAGCCAAAAACATTCAGTACTTC.

This clonotype was observed a handful of times. The rearrangement joins TRBV10-3 to TRBJ1-1; 9 nucleotides match TRBD1. CDR3 size: 14 residues. Germline-derived CDR1 and CDR2 are ENHRY and SYGVKD. V lost 5 bases and J lost 2; bases outside the gene matches: 3. As DNA, the CDR3 is TGTGCCATCAGTCTGACAGGGGGTAACACTGAAGCTTTCTTT. Translation gives CAISLTGGNTEAFF.

The CDR3 DNA follows: TGTGCCTGGAGTCGACAGGAAGGGTTTTACGAGCAGTACTTC. Translated, it gives CAWSRQEGFYEQYF. The rearrangement uses TRBV30 and TRBJ2-5; the D gene is possibly TRBD1 (6 bases). The J call is uncertain, as TRBJ2-7 better fits the DNA end. The CDR3 is 14 amino acids. The germline gives CDR1 GTSNPN, CDR2 SVGIG (reference sequence).

The chain is built from TRBV28 and TRBJ1-5; D possibly corresponds to TRBD1 (6 bases). The germline CDR1 and CDR2 sequences are MDHEN and SYDVKM. V lost 7 bases to trimming and J lost 6 bases, with 19 bases between them. The length of the CDR3 is 15 residues. The chain's CDR3 is CASTPEGRGGQPQHF. As DNA, the CDR3 is TGTGCCAGCACCCCTGAGGGCAGGGGCGGTCAGCCCCAGCATTTT.

This chain uses TRBV2 with TRBJ2-3, with 7 bases identical to TRBD2. CDR3 length equals 16 residues. V lost 3 bases, J lost 4 bases, and 10 bases stayed unmatched. Per the germline V gene, CDR1 is SNHLY and CDR2 is FYNNEI. The CDR3 protein is CASSDQGLVGADTQYF. DNA for the CDR3: TGTGCCAGCAGTGACCAAGGACTAGTAGGGGCAGATACGCAGTATTTT.

This rearrangement joins TRBV6-2 or TRBV6-3 to TRBJ1-5; no definite D call. The V gene's germline CDR1 is MNHEY and CDR2 SVGEGT. V lost 5 bases and J 0 bases, leaving 17 bases between the germline ends. The CDR3 is 17 residues long. CDR3 loop: CASSQRVSDYSNQPQHF. The CDR3 nucleotides are TGTGCCAGCAGTCAGAGGGTTTCGGACTATAGCAATCAGCCCCAGCATTTT.

This clonotype was recorded at least ten times. The rearrangement links TRBV29-1 to TRBJ2-7; 7 nucleotides agree with TRBD1. V lost 4 bases to trimming and J lost 0 bases; unmatched junction nucleotides: 3. This CDR3 is 13 amino acids long. Per the germline V gene, CDR1 is SQVTM and CDR2 is ANQGSEA. CDR3 sequence: CSVGGGASYEQYF. The CDR3 DNA is TGCAGCGTTGGAGGGGGCGCCTCCTACGAGCAGTACTTC.

The J gene is TRBJ2-1, the V gene TRBV20-1; 9 nucleotides agree with TRBD2. V was clipped by 4 bases and J by 3 bases; unmatched bases: 7. Germline CDR1 is DFQATT and CDR2 is SNEGSKA (reference sequence). The length of the CDR3 is 15 residues. The CDR3 reads CSAISIAGDYNEQFF. The CDR3 nucleotides are TGCAGTGCTATCTCCATAGCGGGAGACTACAATGAGCAGTTCTTC.

This clonotype was picked up a small number of times. The chain recombines TRBV14 with TRBJ1-2, with D tentatively TRBD1 (6 bases). From germline, CDR1 is SGHDN and CDR2 FVKESK. The V end was cut by 0 bases, the J end by 7 bases, with 15 bases between. The CDR3 contains 15 residues. The CDR3 region has the DNA TGTGCCAGCAGCCAAGAAGCAACAGGGTTGGGTGGCTACACCTTC. Protein sequence: CASSQEATGLGGYTF.

This clonotype was counted between two and nine times. The CDR3 here is CASSLATRGAEAFF. In DNA form, the CDR3 reads TGTGCCAGCAGCTTAGCGACCAGGGGGGCTGAAGCTTTCTTT. The rearrangement uses TRBV7-2 and TRBJ1-1, with 7 bases fitting TRBD1. V lost 0 bases to trimming and J lost 6 bases; unmatched junction nucleotides: 4. Germline V lookup: CDR1 SGHTA, CDR2 FQGNSA. There are 14 residues in the CDR3.

In its sample, this clonotype was seen a few times. The rearrangement uses TRBV28 and TRBJ2-3; TRBD1 agrees at 7 bases. This CDR3 comprises 16 residues. CDR1 is MDHEN and CDR2 is SYDVKM in the germline V gene. V lost 4 bases and J lost 4; bases outside the gene matches: 11. The DNA of the CDR3 is TGTGCCAGCAGTTCCTTAGACAGGGAAGGGCCAGATACGCAGTATTTT. Its protein product is CASSSLDREGPDTQYF.

The chain links TRBV7-6 to TRBJ2-7; D might be TRBD1 or TRBD2, each matching 5 bases. CDR3 length: 12 amino acids. CDR1 and CDR2 (germline): SGHVS, FNYEAQ. Between the trimmed V and J ends, which lost 4 bases and 11 bases, there was a span of 15 bases. The chain's CDR3 is CASSSGYGGKYF. The DNA for the CDR3 is TGTGCCAGCAGCTCCGGCTATGGGGGAAAGTACTTC.

This clonotype was detected a few times. The genes are TRBV7-2 and TRBJ2-5; TRBD1 agrees at 10 bases. The assigned J gene may be wrong: the sequence end matches TRBJ2-7 better. CDR1 SGHTA and CDR2 FQGNSA come from the germline V gene. The CDR3 runs 15 residues. The CDR3 region has the DNA TGTGCCAGCAGCCCCGGGACAGGGGTAGTATACGAGCAGTACTTC. Translation gives CASSPGTGVVYEQYF.